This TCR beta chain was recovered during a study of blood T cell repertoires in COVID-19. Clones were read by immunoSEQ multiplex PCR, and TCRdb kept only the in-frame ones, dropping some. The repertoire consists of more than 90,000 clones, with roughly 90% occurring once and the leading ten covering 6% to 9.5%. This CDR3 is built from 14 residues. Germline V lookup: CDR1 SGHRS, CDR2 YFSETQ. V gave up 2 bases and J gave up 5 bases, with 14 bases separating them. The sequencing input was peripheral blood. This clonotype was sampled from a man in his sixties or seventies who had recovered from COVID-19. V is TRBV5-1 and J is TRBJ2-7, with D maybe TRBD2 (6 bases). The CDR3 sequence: CASSLGGAPDEQYF. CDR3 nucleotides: TGCGCCAGCAGCTTAGGAGGGGCGCCGGACGAGCAGTACTTC.